The clone carrying this T cell receptor beta chain is a singleton in its sample. Each replicate PCR on the sorted subsets used approximately 200 ng DNA (roughly 30,000 T cell genomes). Authors' analysis steps: ImmunoSEQ yielded junction-only sequences lacking quality scores, so filtering differed. Generated by immunoSEQ multiplex PCR, the TCRdb table keeps only in-frame clones and is missing some. The V and J calls and clone size were taken over from that table, and D and trimming were inferred from the DNA. The sample lists over a million clones, around 74% occurring once. These data originate in a study of shared clonotypes between healthy human individuals. The sequenced sample consisted of memory CD4+ T cells sorted from blood. Subset denoted: CD45RA-negative fraction. The origin of this receptor is a man aged 18-30 years in good health.

The CDR3 region has the DNA TGTGCCAGCAGCAGACGGACCGAGAACTGCGAGCAGTACTTC. Protein product: CASSRRTENCEQYF. The V call is TRBV21-1, the J call TRBJ2-7. TRBV21-1 is a recognized pseudogene. CDR3 length: 14 residues.